The 30 T cell receptor beta chains in this list originate from one sample, sequenced in a study of beta chain features in type 1 diabetes. Investigators reverse transcribed all isolated RNA, so they sequenced expressed TCRB transcripts. The assay was immunoSEQ multiplex PCR, and TCRdb's table has in-frame clones only and misses some. The repertoire holds some 150,000 clones, with 8.5% to 14% as singletons. Specimen: central memory CD4+ T cells from blood. These receptors all stem from a man younger than 30 in good health.

This clone has a count of ten or more. This rearrangement joins TRBV30 to TRBJ1-1, with 7 bases identical to TRBD1. J was trimmed by 1 base and V by 0 bases; bases with no gene match: 5. Germline V gene sequence: CDR1 GTSNPN, CDR2 SVGIG (reference sequence). This CDR3 region has 15 residues. CDR3 DNA sequence: TGTGCCTGGAGTGTACTGACAGGGAAGAACACTGAAGCTTTCTTT. Translated, it gives CAWSVLTGKNTEAFF.

Only a few counts were recorded for this clone. This rearrangement joins TRBV9 to TRBJ2-7; tentatively, D is TRBD1 (5 bases). Germline V lookup: CDR1 SGDLS, CDR2 YYNGEE. Trimming stripped 0 bases from V and 6 bases from J, with 13 bases between. This CDR3 has 14 amino acids. DNA for the CDR3: TGTGCCAGCAGCGTAGGGCAGGGAACTGCCGAGCAGTACTTC. This codes for CASSVGQGTAEQYF.

The chain is built from TRBV20-1 and TRBJ1-2; unclear D gene. The CDR3 is 10 residues long. V shed 7 bases and J shed 6 bases, with 9 bases lying between them. Germline V lookup: CDR1 DFQATT, CDR2 SNEGSKA (reference sequence). In DNA, the CDR3 is TGCAGTGGTTCAGTGGATGGCTACACCTTC. Its translation is CSGSVDGYTF.

The chain links TRBV28 to TRBJ2-5; 7 bases line up with TRBD2. With 2 bases clipped from V and 5 bases from J, the junction kept 2 bases outside the gene matches. CDR3 length: 13 residues. Germline CDR1 is MDHEN and CDR2 is SYDVKM. The CDR3 sequence: CASSLPGRETQYF. The CDR3 DNA follows: TGTGCCAGCAGTTTACCCGGGAGGGAGACCCAGTACTTC.

The chain joins TRBV7-2 to TRBJ2-1; no clear D. The CDR3 covers 13 residues. V was clipped by 4 bases and J by 9 bases, with 13 bases between them. Germline V CDR1 and CDR2: SGHTA, FQGNSA. The DNA of the CDR3 is TGTGCCAGCAGCTCCGAAGGGCTCCGTGAGCAGTTCTTC. It specifies CASSSEGLREQFF.

This clone turned up a few times. The CDR3 sequence: CASSFTGTDTQYF. The CDR3 nucleotides are TGTGCCAGCAGCTTTACTGGCACAGATACGCAGTATTTT. The gene calls are TRBV7-3 and TRBJ2-3; D is unresolved. Germline V CDR1 and CDR2: SGHTA, FQGTGA. Trimming cost V 3 bases and J 1 base, with 5 bases left between them. The CDR3 has 13 residues.

The genes are TRBV7-2 and TRBJ2-3; TRBD2 matches at 14 bases. The germline V gene has CDR1 SGHTA and CDR2 FQGNSA. The CDR3 contains 17 residues. The J segment lost 5 bases and the V segment lost 5 bases, leaving 9 bases of the junction unmatched. The CDR3 bases are TGTGCCAGCAGCCGCAGACTAGCGGGGGGGAAGCGAGATACGCAGTATTTT. Its translation is CASSRRLAGGKRDTQYF.

This clone was recorded a few times. The rearrangement joins TRBV7-2 to TRBJ2-7; unclear D gene. The CDR3 runs 13 residues. CDR1 is SGHTA, CDR2 FQGNSA, per germline. Trimming stripped 5 bases from V and 2 bases from J, with 10 bases between. This chain's CDR3 is CASSPPATYEQYF. DNA for the CDR3: TGTGCCAGCAGCCCTCCTGCCACCTACGAGCAGTACTTC.

This clone was counted a few times. The chain is built from TRBV5-1 and TRBJ2-7, with D possibly being TRBD2 (6 bases). In germline, CDR1 is SGHRS, CDR2 YFSETQ. V dropped 3 bases and J dropped 3 bases, with 13 bases sitting between them. The CDR3 length is 14 residues. CDR3 in DNA: TGCGCCAGCAGCTCCGGGACTCCGGGCTACGAGCAGTACTTC. It specifies CASSSGTPGYEQYF.

The J gene is TRBJ2-7, the V gene TRBV25-1; D gene unclear. Germline V lookup: CDR1 MGHDK, CDR2 SYGVNS. Trimming removed 2 bases at V and 2 bases at J, with 13 bases between. The CDR3 has 15 amino acids. CDR3 sequence (DNA): TGTGCCAGCAGTGAACCAGGTTCCATGGCCTACGAGCAGTACTTC. Amino acids: CASSEPGSMAYEQYF.

The V gene is TRBV7-2, the J gene TRBJ1-2, with 7 bases identical to TRBD1. V shed 4 bases and J 2 bases; nucleotides not matched to a gene: 7. The CDR3 is made up of 15 amino acids. Germline V gives CDR1 SGHTA, CDR2 FQGNSA. This CDR3 is CASSYRQGLNYGYTF. As DNA, the CDR3 is TGTGCCAGCAGCTACCGACAGGGATTAAACTATGGCTACACCTTC.

This clone has only a few counts. The rearrangement uses TRBV30 and TRBJ2-2; D remains unclear. Germline V gene data show CDR1 as GTSNPN and CDR2 as SVGIG (reference sequence). Trimming shortened V by 3 bases and J by 2 bases, and 10 bases separated the two germline ends. The CDR3 spans 14 residues. The CDR3 region has the DNA TGTGCCTGGAGCCGGGCAGAAAACACCGGGGAGCTGTTTTTT. This codes for CAWSRAENTGELFF. The full variable domain, its missing parts supplied by reference TRBV30 and TRBJ2-2, is SQTIHQWPATLVQPVGSPLSLECTVEGTSNPNLYWYRQAAGRGLQLLFYSVGIGQISSEVPQNLSASRPQDRQFILSSKKLLLSDSGFYLCAWSRAENTGELFFGEGSRLTVL.

This clone was detected ten times or more. This chain joins TRBV5-1 and TRBJ2-1, with 9 bases that match TRBD1. Germline V gene data show CDR1 as SGHRS and CDR2 as YFSETQ. The CDR3 has 13 residues. Trimming at V came to 4 bases and at J to 10 bases, leaving 6 bases not matched to a gene. The CDR3 here is CASSPGTGPEQFF. For the CDR3, the DNA is TGCGCCAGCAGCCCTGGGACAGGGCCGGAGCAGTTCTTC.

This rearrangement joins TRBV28 to TRBJ1-2; possibly TRBD1 for D (5 bases). The CDR3 covers 14 residues. In germline, CDR1 is MDHEN, CDR2 SYDVKM. V lost 3 bases, J lost 5 bases, and 13 bases lay in between. The CDR3 nucleotides are TGTGCCAGCAGTTTCGGGGCAGGGCAATATGGCTACACCTTC. Translated: CASSFGAGQYGYTF.

This clone was counted ten times or more. The V and J genes are TRBV9 and TRBJ2-1; 9 positions match TRBD2. Germline V gene sequence: CDR1 SGDLS, CDR2 YYNGEE. The CDR3 runs 16 residues. V shed 3 bases, J shed 2 bases, and the junction held 6 bases outside the gene matches. CDR3 residues: CASSADSGRAYNEQFF. The CDR3 DNA is TGTGCCAGCAGCGCCGATAGCGGGAGAGCCTACAATGAGCAGTTCTTC.

This clone was found a few times. The chain's CDR3 is CASSEYGRNEQFF. As DNA, the CDR3 is TGTGCCAGCAGTGAATACGGAAGGAATGAGCAGTTCTTC. The rearrangement links TRBV25-1 to TRBJ2-1; D unclear. CDR1 is MGHDK, CDR2 SYGVNS, per germline. V was trimmed by 0 bases and J by 7 bases, leaving 7 bases between them. The length of the CDR3 is 13 residues.

This clone was recorded many times. The chain carries TRBV11-3 and TRBJ2-5, with TRBD1 as a possible D gene (6 bases). The CDR3 extends over 15 amino acids. Germline V CDR1 and CDR2: SGHNT, YENEEA. V lost 1 base and J lost 4, with 13 bases in between. The DNA of the CDR3 is TGTGCCAGCAGCTTAGCCGGGACACAAGGAGAGACCCAGTACTTC. Translated, it gives CASSLAGTQGETQYF.

This clone was detected a few times. The gene calls are TRBV6-6 and TRBJ1-1; no reliable D call. The CDR3 sequence is 12 residues long. Germline CDR1 and CDR2: MNHNY and SVGAGI (reference sequence). V lost 6 bases and J lost 1, with 6 bases in between. The CDR3, as DNA: TGTGCCAGCAGATCAGGGAACACTGAAGCTTTCTTT. The encoded protein is CASRSGNTEAFF.

This chain links TRBV9 with TRBJ1-2; 8 bases map to TRBD1. This CDR3 has 17 residues. V shed 0 bases, J shed 0 bases, and the junction held 7 bases outside the gene matches. Germline-derived CDR1 and CDR2 are SGDLS and YYNGEE. The CDR3 loop is CASSVATGAFSNYGYTF. The CDR3 DNA is TGTGCCAGCAGCGTAGCGACAGGGGCCTTCTCTAACTATGGCTACACCTTC.

The genes are TRBV2 and TRBJ2-2, with a tentative D call TRBD2 (5 bases). The CDR3 sequence is 14 residues long. Germline-derived CDR1 and CDR2 are SNHLY and FYNNEI. Trimming took off 10 bases at V and 5 bases at J, with 17 bases between the two ends. CDR3 sequence (DNA): TGTGCCACGGGGAGTGGGGTTAGAACCGGGGAGCTGTTTTTT. Amino acids: CATGSGVRTGELFF.

The genes are TRBV7-2 and TRBJ1-3; D remains unclear. Germline loops: CDR1 SGHTA, CDR2 FQGNSA. This CDR3 spans 15 amino acids. Trimming removed 4 bases at V and 0 bases at J, with 10 bases between. DNA for the CDR3: TGTGCCAGCAGCTCACAACCGAGCTCTGGAAACACCATATATTTT. This sequence encodes CASSSQPSSGNTIYF.

V and J are TRBV2 and TRBJ2-4; D uncertain. This CDR3 spans 10 amino acids. The germline gives CDR1 SNHLY, CDR2 FYNNEI. Trimming left V 6 bases short and J 6 bases short, with 3 bases between. CDR3 sequence (DNA): TGTGCCAGCAGCCCAAACATTCAGTACTTC. Its protein product is CASSPNIQYF.

This clone was seen only a few times. The chain uses TRBV10-3 and TRBJ1-5, with D tentatively TRBD1 (5 bases). The CDR3 is 14 amino acids. Looked up from germline, CDR1 is ENHRY and CDR2 is SYGVKD. The V end was cut by 2 bases, the J end by 5 bases, with 10 bases between. CDR3 DNA: TGTGCCATCAGTGAGGACAGAGTCCATCAGCCCCAGCATTTT. Translation: CAISEDRVHQPQHF.

The genes are TRBV29-1 and TRBJ1-1; 8 nucleotides agree with TRBD1. Germline CDR1 SQVTM, CDR2 ANQGSEA. The CDR3 is 10 amino acids. V lost 7 bases and J lost 8; bases outside the gene matches: 3. This CDR3 is CSARQGEAFF. CDR3 DNA: TGCAGCGCAAGACAGGGGGAAGCTTTCTTT.

This clone was seen ten or more times. The chain carries TRBV28 and TRBJ2-3, with TRBD1 identical over 7 bases. The CDR3 runs 12 residues. CDR1 and CDR2 (germline): MDHEN, SYDVKM. CDR3 loop: CSDRAVTDTQYF. DNA for the CDR3: TGTAGTGACAGGGCCGTTACAGATACGCAGTATTTT.

This clone was counted a few times. Other nucleotide sequences in the sample specify the same CDR3. The chain recombines TRBV7-9 with TRBJ2-7, with 10 positions matching TRBD1. Germline V gene data show CDR1 as SEHNR and CDR2 as FQNEAQ (reference sequence). Trimming removed 1 base from V and 6 bases from J; junction bases left unmatched: 3. There are 14 residues in the CDR3. The CDR3 region has the DNA TGTGCCAGCAGCTTAGGAGGACAGGGGGGCGAGCAGTACTTC. It codes for CASSLGGQGGEQYF. The full variable domain, its missing parts supplied by reference TRBV7-9 and TRBJ2-7, is DTGVSQNPRHKITKRGQNVTFRCDPISEHNRLYWYRQTLGQGPEFLTYFQNEAQLEKSRLLSDRFSAERPKGSFSTLEIQRTEQGDSAMYLCASSLGGQGGEQYFGPGTRLTVT.

The chain carries TRBV2 and TRBJ2-1, with 8 bases fitting TRBD2. Germline V CDR1 and CDR2: SNHLY, FYNNEI. After removal of 6 bases from V and 0 bases from J, the junction contained 10 bases not matched to a gene. CDR3 length: 17 residues. CDR3 coding DNA: TGTGCCAGCAGCCACGGACTAGCCGCCAGCTCCTACAATGAGCAGTTCTTC. It encodes CASSHGLAASSYNEQFF. Variable domain in full (rest from reference TRBV2 and TRBJ2-1): EPEVTQTPSHQVTQMGQEVILRCVPISNHLYFYWYRQILGQKVEFLVSFYNNEISEKSEIFDDQFSVERPDGSNFTLKIRSTKLEDSAMYFCASSHGLAASSYNEQFFGPGTRLTVL.

The J gene is TRBJ2-7, the V gene TRBV9, with D unclear. Looked up from germline, CDR1 is SGDLS and CDR2 is YYNGEE. Trimming shortened V by 0 bases and J by 0 bases, and 10 bases separated the two germline ends. This CDR3 has 15 amino acids. CDR3 nucleotide sequence: TGTGCCAGCAGCGTAGGCGTAGGCAGCTCCTACGAGCAGTACTTC. Translating gives CASSVGVGSSYEQYF.

The table lists this clone with a few counts. This clone may be a read error of a much larger clone one base away. V and J are TRBV28 and TRBJ1-5, with D uncertain. The CDR3 sequence is 11 residues long. V was pared by 6 bases and J by 4 bases, with 4 bases between. Germline CDR1 is MDHEN and CDR2 is SYDVKM. In DNA form, the CDR3 reads TGTGCCAGCAGAAATAATCAGCCCCAGCATTTT. Protein: CASRNNQPQHF.

The gene calls are TRBV7-9 and TRBJ1-4, with 9 bases that match TRBD1. This CDR3 contains 14 residues. V was clipped by 5 bases and J by 7 bases; unmatched bases: 5. Germline CDR1 is SEHNR and CDR2 is FQNEAQ (reference sequence). CDR3 DNA: TGTGCCAGCAGCCCGGGACAGGGAATTGAAAAACTGTTTTTT. The encoded protein is CASSPGQGIEKLFF.